These 10 T cell receptor beta chains came from one sample sequenced in a study of patients and donors after allogeneic stem cell transplantation. TCRdb recomputed calls from the RT-PCR reads with MiXCR, one row per CDR3 protein. The sample has roughly 880,000 distinct CDR3 sequences, roughly 18% seen once. Material for sequencing was blood, either unsorted or a sorted T cell fraction (not recorded which). These receptors came from a human donor who was either an allogeneic HSCT recipient or a stem cell or donor lymphocyte infusion donor (not recorded which). It is not recorded whose cells these are; they may come from a transplant donor.

The rearrangement links TRBV10-3 to TRBJ1-3, with 7 positions matching TRBD1. The CDR3 sequence is 16 residues long. The germline CDR1 and CDR2 sequences are ENHRY and SYGVKD. With V trimmed by 6 bases and J by 0 bases, 8 bases remained unmatched. CDR3 loop: CAISQRTGASGNTIYF. In DNA form, the CDR3 reads TGTGCCATCAGCCAACGGACAGGCGCCTCTGGAAACACCATATATTTT.

This clonotype has a handful of counts. The gene calls are TRBV10-3 and TRBJ2-2, with D possibly matching TRBD2 (6 bases). Germline values: CDR1 ENHRY, CDR2 SYGVKD. V was trimmed by 4 bases and J by 3 bases, leaving 6 bases between them. CDR3 length: 13 amino acids. The chain's CDR3 is CAISGGDTGELFF. CDR3 nucleotides: TGTGCCATCAGTGGGGGGGACACCGGGGAGCTGTTTTTT.

This clonotype was detected only a few times. The V gene is TRBV13, the J gene TRBJ2-1; D is possibly TRBD2 (6 bases). Germline CDR1 and CDR2: PRHDT and FYEKMQ (reference sequence). The CDR3 consists of 17 residues. V lost 0 bases and J 2 bases, leaving 14 bases between the germline ends. The CDR3 DNA follows: TGTGCCAGCAGCTTAGGAAAAGGGGACTCCGCCTACAATGAGCAGTTCTTC. It codes for CASSLGKGDSAYNEQFF. Full variable domain (remainder filled in from reference TRBV13 and TRBJ2-1): AAGVIQSPRHLIKEKRETATLKCYPIPRHDTVYWYQQGPGQDPQFLISFYEKMQSDKGSIPDRFSAQQFSDYHSELNMSSLELGDSALYFCASSLGKGDSAYNEQFFGPGTRLTVL.

The chain carries TRBV12-3 or TRBV12-4 and TRBJ1-4; D is undetermined. Trimming cost V 1 base and J 2 bases, with 5 bases left between them. The CDR3 sequence is 14 residues long. DNA of the CDR3: TGTGCCAGCAGTTTAGAGGTGACTAATGAAAAACTGTTTTTT. It translates to CASSLEVTNEKLFF.

This clonotype was picked up many times. The rearrangement links TRBV20-1 to TRBJ2-1; D uncertain. This CDR3 comprises 13 residues. Per germline, CDR1 DFQATT and CDR2 SNEGSKA (reference sequence). Trimming stripped 1 base from V and 8 bases from J, with 12 bases between. CDR3 bases: TGCAGTGCTAGAGTAGTGGTACGGCATGAGCAGTTCTTC. Amino acid sequence: CSARVVVRHEQFF.

The chain employs TRBV15 and TRBJ2-7; the D is unclear. Trimming stripped 5 bases from V and 7 bases from J, with 15 bases between. CDR1 is LNHNV, CDR2 YYDKDF, per germline (reference sequence). The CDR3 contains 13 residues. The CDR3 DNA reads TGTGCCACCAGCGCCTTGTCCCTGGGGGAGCAGTACTTC. Translation: CATSALSLGEQYF.

This sequence joins TRBV2 and TRBJ2-2, with D unresolved. Deletions cut 6 bases from V and 6 bases from J, with 11 bases between. The CDR3 spans 13 residues. Per the germline V gene, CDR1 is SNHLY and CDR2 is FYNNEI. CDR3 region: CASSTRSSGELFF. In nucleotides, the CDR3 is TGTGCCAGCAGCACCCGCTCGTCCGGGGAGCTGTTTTTT.

This chain links TRBV7-9 with TRBJ2-7, with TRBD2 matching 11 bases. There are 16 residues in the CDR3. From germline, CDR1 is SEHNR and CDR2 FQNEAQ (reference sequence). Trimming at V came to 5 bases and at J to 0 bases, leaving 6 bases not matched to a gene. The CDR3 bases are TGTGCCAGCAGCCCTCCGACTAGCGGGAACTCCTACGAGCAGTACTTC. It specifies CASSPPTSGNSYEQYF.

V usage is TRBV20-1 and J usage is TRBJ2-3; 13 nucleotides match TRBD2. The CDR3 runs 20 residues. Germline V gene lookup returns CDR1 DFQATT and CDR2 SNEGSKA (reference sequence). Germline trimming cut 0 bases from V and 5 bases from J; bases unmatched to any gene: 17. The CDR3 is CSARDPMTNRTSGGGDTQYF. In DNA form, the CDR3 reads TGCAGTGCTAGAGACCCCATGACCAATCGGACTAGCGGGGGTGGAGATACGCAGTATTTT.

The rearrangement joins TRBV5-1 to TRBJ2-2, with 9 positions matching TRBD2. The V and J ends lost 4 bases and 6 bases, in that order; junction bases with no gene match: 7. Germline assignment: CDR1 SGHRS and CDR2 YFSETQ. The CDR3 has 15 residues. This chain's CDR3 is CASSKGTSLAGELFF. The CDR3 DNA reads as TGCGCCAGCAGCAAAGGGACTAGCTTGGCCGGGGAGCTGTTTTTT.